This T cell receptor beta chain comes out of a study of blood T cells in healthy people across ages. This CDR3 has 15 residues. Germline CDR1 reads SGHTA; CDR2 reads FQGNSA. Then a second PCR, running roughly 7 to 11 cycles, was carried out with a sample-barcoded 5' primer and a J-beta primer mix. Tags on each cDNA molecule came from a template-switch adaptor with 12 random nucleotides. All samples gave at least 2.5 million CDR3-containing paired-end reads. TCRdb called the 5' RACE reads again in MiXCR, with one record for every CDR3 protein. The sample includes roughly 500,000 distinct CDR3 sequences, approximately 30% of them seen just once. This clonotype has a handful of counts. The junction and the germline gene differ at one end; a read error may be behind it.

Sequencing was carried out using blood. This TCR was sampled from a woman between 65 and 79 years old in good health. The chain is built from TRBV7-2 and TRBJ1-2, with TRBD1 identical over 8 bases. This CDR3 reads CAGSPNRGGGYGYTF. The CDR3 DNA reads TGTGCCGGCAGCCCAAACAGGGGGGGGGGCTATGGCTACACCTTC.